There are a few counts of the clone carrying this T cell receptor beta chain. The TCR beta repertoire was assessed by survey-level immunoSEQ sequencing. Profiling relied on immunoSEQ multiplex PCR, and the TCRdb table lists in-frame clones only, not all of them. Of around 50,000 clones listed, 93% are singletons. Losses at the gene ends were 3 bases for V and 8 bases for J; bases not matched to a gene: 8. The CDR3 is 15 residues long. The V gene's germline CDR1 is MRHNA and CDR2 SNTAGT. Sequences were obtained from PBMCs. The V gene is TRBV6-4, the J gene TRBJ2-1; 9 bases fit TRBD2. The receptor was derived from a man aged 35 to 55 with rheumatoid arthritis. Written as DNA, the CDR3 is TGTGCCAGCAGTGAAACAGCGGGGGGCCCTGATGAGCAGTTCTTC. This sequence encodes CASSETAGGPDEQFF.